The clone carrying this T cell receptor beta chain came up many times. No antigen is known for it. These data come from a study of T cells in Graves' hyperthyroidism and ophthalmopathy. Broader study findings: Model output signaled ophthalmopathy a median approximately six months ahead of onset.

Patients with uncontrolled infections, other autoimmune diseases, pregnancy or lactation were excluded. The TCR beta CDR3 regions underwent amplification using RNA transcripts as the source. First-round RT-PCR targeting the TCR CDR3 was performed with the HTBI primer set. TCRdb used MiXCR to reprocess the multiplex PCR reads, holding one entry per CDR3 protein. The sample lists approximately 710,000 distinct CDR3 sequences, 17% occurring once. Germline CDR1 reads SGHAT; CDR2 reads FQNNGV. The CDR3 runs to 16 residues. Trimming removed 1 base from V and 0 bases from J, with 11 bases in between. The sample consisted of blood. The clonotype comes from a man over 45 with Graves' hyperthyroidism. The genes are TRBV11-2 and TRBJ2-3, with D uncertain. The CDR3, as DNA: TGTGCCAGCAGCTTAGGGGCCAAACCTAGCACAGATACGCAGTATTTT. It is translated as CASSLGAKPSTDTQYF.